This is a list of T cell receptor beta chains from one sample in a study of beta chain features in type 1 diabetes. Some clones are missing from TCRdb's copy, which holds only in-frame ones; the method was immunoSEQ multiplex PCR. Of almost 350,000 clones in the sample, roughly a tenth were seen once. The sequenced material came from central memory CD4+ T cells from blood. The receptor set was obtained from a man aged 30 to 45 with type 1 diabetes. Both conserved end residues are part of each CDR3. Each record gives: J gene, clone size, V gene, D gene, CDR3 DNA, CDR3 protein. D genes are given only for firm matches. Expanded clones are given a class, and other clones once, few, many or no size at all.

TRBJ2-3 | NA | TRBV5-4 | NA | TGTGCCAGCAGCTCCGCGTTACTTAGCACAGATACGCAGTATTTT | CASSSALLSTDTQYF
TRBJ2-3 | NA | TRBV5-4 | TRBD2 | TGTGCCAGCAGTCCTGGGACTAGCGGGGGGTCCGATACGCAGTATTTT | CASSPGTSGGSDTQYF
TRBJ2-5 | many | TRBV11-2 | NA | TGTGCCAGCAGCAGAGAAGAGACCCAGTACTTC | CASSREETQYF
TRBJ2-3 | few | TRBV5-1 | TRBD2 | TGCGCCAGCAGCTTAGCGGGGCTCACAGATACGCAGTATTTT | CASSLAGLTDTQYF
TRBJ2-5 | few | TRBV29-1 | TRBD1 | TGCAGCTGGGGCAGGGGGCCGAGAGAGACCCAGTACTTC | CSWGRGPRETQYF
TRBJ1-2 | few | TRBV7-9 | TRBD1 | TGTGCCAGCAGCCTGCGCAGAGGGGGCTCGAGTCCTAGCTATGGCTACACCTTC | CASSLRRGGSSPSYGYTF
TRBJ2-2 | NA | TRBV7-6 | TRBD2 | TGTGCCAGCAGCCAGCTAGCGGGGACGACCGGGGAGCTGTTTTTT | CASSQLAGTTGELFF
TRBJ2-7 | NA | TRBV18 | NA | TGTGCCAGCTCACCACCGACGGGATCCGAGCAGTACTTC | CASSPPTGSEQYF
TRBJ1-1 | many | TRBV21-1 | NA | TGTGCCAGCAGCAAAGACAAGACACTGACTGAAGCTTTCTTT | CASSKDKTLTEAFF
TRBJ2-2 | NA | TRBV6-5 | NA | TGTGCCAGCAGTTACGACAGGATGAACACCGGGGAGCTGTTTTTT | CASSYDRMNTGELFF
TRBJ2-2 | NA | TRBV5-4 | NA | TGTGCCAGCAGCTCAGACAGGGAGGGTCGGACCGGGGAGCTGTTTTTT | CASSSDREGRTGELFF
TRBJ1-2 | few | TRBV10-3 | NA | TGTGCCATCAGTGGCTCGGACAGTGAGGGTAACTATGGCTACACCTTC | CAISGSDSEGNYGYTF
TRBJ1-2 | NA | TRBV29-1 | TRBD1 | TGCAGCGTTGAATGGGGACAGATTAACTATGGCTACACCTTC | CSVEWGQINYGYTF
TRBJ2-3 | few | TRBV9 | NA | TGTGCCAGCAGCGTGGGCCTAAAGCGGGCTAGCACAGATACGCAGTATTTT | CASSVGLKRASTDTQYF
TRBJ2-2 | NA | TRBV7-9 | TRBD1 | TGTGCCAGCAGGAAGAGTGGGGACAGCGCGAACACCGGGGAGCTGTTTTTT | CASRKSGDSANTGELFF
TRBJ1-3 | few | TRBV6-1 | TRBD1 | TGTGCCAGCAGTGAATATGCGGCAGGGGGCTCTGGAAACACCATATATTTT | CASSEYAAGGSGNTIYF
TRBJ2-7 | few | TRBV7-6 | TRBD1 | TGTGCCAGCAGCCCCGGACAGGGGACCACCTACGAGCAGTACTTC | CASSPGQGTTYEQYF
TRBJ2-1 | NA | TRBV6-5 | NA | TGTGCCAGCAGCCGAATAGTAGCGGCCTACAATGAGCAGTTCTTC | CASSRIVAAYNEQFF
TRBJ2-7 | many | TRBV5-1 | TRBD1 | TGCGCCAGCAGCCCCGGGACAGCCGGCGAGTACGAGCAGTACTTC | CASSPGTAGEYEQYF
TRBJ1-4 | many | TRBV4-1 | NA | TGCGCCAGCAGCCGGGGGGCAACTAATGAAAAACTGTTTTTT | CASSRGATNEKLFF
TRBJ2-1 | few | TRBV28 | TRBD2 | TGTGCCAGCAGTTTAACTAGCGGGGGTAGCTATGAGCAGTTCTTC | CASSLTSGGSYEQFF
TRBJ2-5 | few | TRBV2 | NA | TGTGCCAGCAGCTGGGGGGCGCTTTGGGAGACCCAGTACTTC | CASSWGALWETQYF
TRBJ1-5 | NA | TRBV6-6 | TRBD1 | TGTGCCAGCACCCTGACAGGGGGAGGCAATCAGCCCCAGCATTTT | CASTLTGGGNQPQHF
TRBJ2-3 | few | TRBV7-2 | NA | TGTGCCAGCGGGCTGGGGACGAGTCCAGATACGCAGTATTTT | CASGLGTSPDTQYF
TRBJ1-2 | few | TRBV6-6 | TRBD1 | TGTGCCAGCAGAACTGTGCAGGGGGACTATGGCTACACCTTC | CASRTVQGDYGYTF
TRBJ2-5 | NA | TRBV5-1 | NA | TGCGCCAGCAGCTTGTCCGAGACCCAGTACTTC | CASSLSETQYF
TRBJ2-4 | many | TRBV28 | NA | TGTGCCAGCAGTACACAGAGAATTCAGTACTTC | CASSTQRIQYF
TRBJ2-3 | NA | TRBV6-1 | NA | TGTGCCAGCCATAGACAGTCCACAGATACGCAGTATTTT | CASHRQSTDTQYF
TRBJ2-7 | many | TRBV7-9 | NA | TGTGCCAGCAGCAACCCACAGGGCTCCTACGAGCAGTACTTC | CASSNPQGSYEQYF
TRBJ1-5 | NA | TRBV27 | TRBD1 | TGTGCCAGCAGTTGGCAGGGGGCTCAGCCCCAGCATTTT | CASSWQGAQPQHF
TRBJ2-2 | NA | TRBV13 | TRBD2 | TGTGCCAGCAGCGGAGGACTAGCGGAAAACACCGGGGAGCTGTTTTTT | CASSGGLAENTGELFF
TRBJ2-1 | NA | TRBV5-4 | TRBD1 | TGTGCCAGCAGCTCCGGACAGGGCAGGTCCTACAATGAGCAGTTCTTC | CASSSGQGRSYNEQFF
TRBJ2-4 | many | TRBV7-2 | TRBD1 | TGTGCCAGCAGCTTAGCGGACAGGGGCATTCAGTACTTC | CASSLADRGIQYF
TRBJ1-2 | few | TRBV27 | TRBD1 | TGTGCCAGCAGTCCTTTGACAGGGAATAAATATGGCTACACCTTC | CASSPLTGNKYGYTF
TRBJ2-1 | NA | TRBV6-6 | NA | TGTGCCAGCAGTTATTCGGGGAACTGGAATGAGCAGTTCTTC | CASSYSGNWNEQFF
TRBJ2-3 | few | TRBV5-1 | NA | TGCGCCAGCAGCTTCTCCGCGGCCCCCACAGATACGCAGTATTTT | CASSFSAAPTDTQYF
TRBJ1-1 | NA | TRBV23-1 | TRBD1 | TGCGCCAGCCGACAGGGGGCTGCTGAAGCTTTCTTT | CASRQGAAEAFF
TRBJ1-1 | NA | TRBV28 | NA | TGTGCCAGCAGCCTCGTGGCTGAAGCTTTCTTT | CASSLVAEAFF
TRBJ1-4 | NA | TRBV30 | TRBD1 | TGTGCCTGGAGTAGGGGACAGGGCGTGGAAAAACTGTTTTTT | CAWSRGQGVEKLFF
TRBJ2-1 | NA | TRBV6-5 | TRBD1 | TGTGCCAGCAGCGGGACAGGGAGGGGAAGTGAGCAGTTCTTC | CASSGTGRGSEQFF
TRBJ1-1 | many | TRBV7-9 | NA | TGTGCCAGCAGCCCGAAGAACACTGAAGCTTTCTTT | CASSPKNTEAFF
TRBJ2-6 | few | TRBV11-2 | NA | TGTGCCAGCAGCTCACGACAGTCGTCCTCTGGGGCCAACGTCCTGACTTTC | CASSSRQSSSGANVLTF
TRBJ1-5 | NA | TRBV4-1 | NA | TGCGCCAGCAGCCAAGATATTGGCAGTAGGAGCAATCAGCCCCAGCATTTT | CASSQDIGSRSNQPQHF
TRBJ2-1 | NA | TRBV11-3 | TRBD1 | TGTGCCAGCAGCCCGCAGGGACAGGGTATCGGTGAGCAGTTCTTC | CASSPQGQGIGEQFF
TRBJ1-1 | few | TRBV7-2 | NA | TGTGCCAGCAGCTTAGATCGAAAAGCTTTCTTT | CASSLDRKAFF
TRBJ2-5 | few | TRBV6-1 | TRBD1 | TGTGCCAGCAGTGAGATGCAGGGGGCGAGGGAGACCCAGTACTTC | CASSEMQGARETQYF
TRBJ2-3 | NA | TRBV7-2 | TRBD2 | TGTGCCAGCAGCTTACGCCCGACAGCGGGGGGTCATAGCACAGATACGCAGTATTTT | CASSLRPTAGGHSTDTQYF
TRBJ1-5 | NA | TRBV30 | TRBD1 | TGTGCCTGGAACAGGGGAAGCACGAGCAATCAGCCCCAGCATTTT | CAWNRGSTSNQPQHF
TRBJ1-5 | NA | TRBV30 | NA | TGTGCCTGGAGTGTAGTAGGGGAAGGTCAGCCCCAGCATTTT | CAWSVVGEGQPQHF
TRBJ2-2 | few | TRBV30 | TRBD2 | TGTGCCTGGCCCCAGCGGGGGCCGCGCATGATGTACACCGGGGAGCTGTTTTTT | CAWPQRGPRMMYTGELFF
TRBJ2-4 | many | TRBV10-1 | NA | TGCGCCAGCAGTGAGGGAGGCGAGAAAAACATTCAGTACTTC | CASSEGGEKNIQYF
TRBJ1-1 | NA | TRBV7-9 | TRBD1 | TGTGCCAGCAGCTTTCAGGGGGCGAAGGCTTTCTTT | CASSFQGAKAFF
TRBJ2-7 | many | TRBV25-1 | NA | TGTGCCAGCAGTGGATTCGTTGGGGGTTACGAGCAGTACTTC | CASSGFVGGYEQYF
TRBJ1-1 | few | TRBV7-2 | NA | TGTGCCAGCAGCTCCGCGAACACTGAAGCTTTCTTT | CASSSANTEAFF
TRBJ2-6 | few | TRBV7-8 | NA | TGTGCCAGCAGCTTAGCGCGGTCCTCTGGGGCCAACGTCCTGACTTTC | CASSLARSSGANVLTF
TRBJ2-2 | NA | TRBV12-5 | TRBD1 | TGTGCTAGTGGTTGGGACAGCGAGAATTCCGGGGAGCTGTTTTTT | CASGWDSENSGELFF
TRBJ2-7 | NA | TRBV5-1 | NA | TGCGCCAGCAGCTTGGTAGGCAGGCGGGATGGCGAGCAGTACTTC | CASSLVGRRDGEQYF